Each of the 29 T cell receptor beta chains below was sequenced from the same sample in a study of blood T cell repertoires in COVID-19. Profiled with immunoSEQ multiplex PCR; TCRdb holds only in-frame clones, not every one. The sample has some 460,000 clones; around 89% are singletons. Sequencing was performed on peripheral blood. The receptors derive from a woman in her twenties or thirties with acute or convalescent COVID-19.

The gene calls are TRBV2 and TRBJ2-7; D uncertain. The CDR3 consists of 14 residues. The germline V gene has CDR1 SNHLY and CDR2 FYNNEI. V was shortened by 7 bases and J by 9 bases, with 22 bases between the two germline ends. The CDR3 region has the DNA TGTGCCAGCATGTCCACATACCAAGATAGAGGGCAGTACTTC. Protein product: CASMSTYQDRGQYF. Together with reference TRBV2 and TRBJ2-7, the CDR3 gives the full variable domain: EPEVTQTPSHQVTQMGQEVILRCVPISNHLYFYWYRQILGQKVEFLVSFYNNEISEKSEIFDDQFSVERPDGSNFTLKIRSTKLEDSAMYFCASMSTYQDRGQYFGPGTRLTVT.

The chain has TRBV10-3 and TRBJ2-7, with 8 bases fitting TRBD2. V dropped 6 bases and J dropped 0; count of bases not matched to a gene: 7. The CDR3 runs to 15 residues. CDR1 ENHRY and CDR2 SYGVKD come from the germline V gene. As DNA, the CDR3 is TGTGCCATCAGCGGAAGCGGGGGTAGCTCCTACGAGCAGTACTTC. Translated: CAISGSGGSSYEQYF.

The chain recombines TRBV4-1 with TRBJ1-6, with a possible D match to TRBD1 (5 bases). This CDR3 has 17 amino acids. Trimming removed 4 bases at V and 7 bases at J, with 20 bases between. Germline V gives CDR1 MGHRA, CDR2 YSYEKL. CDR3 bases: TGCGCCAGCAGCCGAGGCCTCCAGGGAAATAGAAATTCACCCCTCCACTTT. Protein: CASSRGLQGNRNSPLHF.

The chain combines TRBV5-5 with TRBJ2-5, with D perhaps TRBD1 (6 bases). The CDR3 totals 15 residues. The V and J ends lost 1 base and 5 bases respectively, with 15 bases between them. Germline CDR1 is SGHKS and CDR2 is YYEKEE (reference sequence). CDR3 sequence (DNA): TGTGCCAGCAGCTTGACAGGGCAAGGAAGGGAGACCCAGTACTTC. As protein: CASSLTGQGRETQYF.

This sequence joins TRBV5-5 and TRBJ1-4; perhaps TRBD1 as D (6 bases). This CDR3 has 15 amino acids. Between the trimmed V and J ends, which lost 0 bases and 5 bases, there was a span of 11 bases. Germline V gene data show CDR1 as SGHKS and CDR2 as YYEKEE (reference sequence). CDR3 region: CASSLAGAKNEKLFF. CDR3 in DNA: TGTGCCAGCAGCTTGGCAGGGGCTAAGAATGAAAAACTGTTTTTT.

The chain couples TRBV5-1 to TRBJ2-1, with D uncertain. V was shortened by 0 bases and J by 0 bases, with 10 bases between the two germline ends. The CDR3 contains 16 residues. Germline CDR1 is SGHRS and CDR2 is YFSETQ. This chain's CDR3 is CASSLGGPNSYNEQFF. The CDR3 DNA sequence: TGCGCCAGCAGCTTGGGCGGTCCTAACTCCTACAATGAGCAGTTCTTC.

The chain uses TRBV7-9 and TRBJ1-5, with D tentatively TRBD1 (5 bases). Germline lookup yields CDR1 SEHNR and CDR2 FQNEAQ (reference sequence). The CDR3 loop spans 14 amino acids. V was shortened by 5 bases and J by 4 bases, with 12 bases between the two germline ends. CDR3 residues: CASSPIQGNQPQHF. CDR3 DNA: TGTGCCAGCAGCCCCATCCAGGGTAATCAGCCCCAGCATTTT. The full variable domain, rest sourced from reference TRBV7-9 and TRBJ1-5, is DTGVSQNPRHKITKRGQNVTFRCDPISEHNRLYWYRQTLGQGPEFLTYFQNEAQLEKSRLLSDRFSAERPKGSFSTLEIQRTEQGDSAMYLCASSPIQGNQPQHFGDGTRLSIL.

This clone has only a few counts. The genes are TRBV4-1 and TRBJ1-1, with unresolved D. CDR1 is MGHRA and CDR2 is YSYEKL in the germline V gene. The CDR3 totals 14 residues. Between the trimmed V and J ends, which lost 4 bases and 3 bases, there was a span of 12 bases. The CDR3 sequence is CASSPGVAYTEAFF. In DNA, the CDR3 is TGCGCCAGCAGCCCCGGGGTGGCATACACTGAAGCTTTCTTT.

The chain carries TRBV6-6 and TRBJ1-2; D gene ambiguous. The V end was cut by 5 bases, the J end by 6 bases, with 19 bases between. This CDR3 region has 15 residues. Germline V lookup: CDR1 MNHNY, CDR2 SVGAGI (reference sequence). The DNA for the CDR3 is TGTGCCAGCAGTCCGACCACAGCTGCCTTTGATGGCTACACCTTC. Its protein is CASSPTTAAFDGYTF.

CDR3 sequence (DNA): TGCGCCAGCAGCCACCTGACAGGGGAGCAGTTCTTC. As protein: CASSHLTGEQFF. J is TRBJ2-1 and V is TRBV4-1; 7 nucleotides match TRBD1. V dropped 3 bases and J dropped 10; count of bases not matched to a gene: 3. This CDR3 has 12 amino acids. The germline CDR1 and CDR2 sequences are MGHRA and YSYEKL.

The CDR3 sequence: CASSQGTSSDTQYF. The CDR3 DNA sequence: TGTGCCAGTAGCCAGGGGACTAGTTCAGATACGCAGTATTTT. V gene TRBV19 combines with J gene TRBJ2-3, with TRBD2 identical over 8 bases. The ends lost 6 bases at V and 4 bases at J; junction bases unmatched: 6. The CDR3 runs to 14 residues. The germline V gene encodes CDR1 LNHDA and CDR2 SQIVND (reference sequence). Based on the CDR3 plus reference TRBV19 and TRBJ2-3, the full variable domain is DGGITQSPKYLFRKEGQNVTLSCEQNLNHDAMYWYRQDPGQGLRLIYYSQIVNDFQKGDIAEGYSVSREKKESFPLTVTSAQKNPTAFYLCASSQGTSSDTQYFGPGTRLTVL.

This rearrangement joins TRBV3-1 (or the pseudogene TRBV3-2) to TRBJ2-3; 13 bases fit TRBD2. This CDR3 has 17 amino acids. The trim removed 3 bases at V and 3 bases at J, leaving 6 bases unmatched. Germline V gene data show CDR1 as LGHDT and CDR2 as YNNKEL (reference sequence). The CDR3 DNA sequence: TGTGCCAGCAGCCATGGGGGGACTAGCGGGGTAACAGATACGCAGTATTTT. This gives the protein CASSHGGTSGVTDTQYF.

CDR3: CASGSFGSGELFF. DNA for the CDR3: TGTGCCAGCGGTTCTTTTGGCTCCGGGGAGCTGTTTTTT. V usage is TRBV2 and J usage is TRBJ2-2; D uncertain. The CDR3 sequence is 13 residues long. Trimming left V 8 bases short and J 6 bases short, with 13 bases between. Germline assignment: CDR1 SNHLY and CDR2 FYNNEI.

The rearrangement joins TRBV27 to TRBJ1-2, with 7 bases that match TRBD1. J gave up 8 bases and V 6 bases, and 3 bases lay outside the gene matches. The CDR3 is made up of 11 amino acids. The germline V gene encodes CDR1 MNHEY and CDR2 SMNVEV (reference sequence). CDR3 amino acids: CASRRDRGYTF. The CDR3 DNA reads TGTGCCAGCAGGAGGGACAGAGGCTACACCTTC.

This clone was found a few times. The chain is built from TRBV20-1 and TRBJ2-1; possible D gene TRBD2, 7 bases. The CDR3 spans 10 residues. Trimming removed 4 bases from V and 11 bases from J, with 9 bases in between. Germline CDR1 DFQATT, CDR2 SNEGSKA (reference sequence). CDR3 sequence reads: CSAKGGKQFF. The CDR3 bases are TGCAGTGCTAAGGGGGGGAAGCAGTTCTTC.

This clone was counted once. This chain uses TRBV28 with TRBJ2-7; D remains unclear. This CDR3 has 15 residues. CDR1 and CDR2 (germline): MDHEN, SYDVKM. Trimming left V 2 bases short and J 7 bases short, with 18 bases between. CDR3 in amino acids: CASSLVLSSLREQYF. CDR3 sequence (DNA): TGTGCCAGCAGTTTAGTGTTATCGAGTCTGAGGGAGCAGTACTTC.

The V gene is TRBV4-1, the J gene TRBJ2-5; 11 bases line up with TRBD1. The V segment lost 0 bases and the J segment 5 bases; nucleotides outside the gene matches: 5. CDR1 is MGHRA, CDR2 YSYEKL, per germline. This CDR3 is 16 amino acids long. The CDR3 DNA sequence: TGCGCCAGCAGCCAAGATGGGACAGGGGGGATGGAGACCCAGTACTTC. Translation gives CASSQDGTGGMETQYF.

J is TRBJ2-4 and V is TRBV5-4, with D tentatively TRBD2 (5 bases). The CDR3 contains 15 residues. Trimming shortened V by 6 bases and J by 6 bases, and 19 bases separated the two germline ends. The germline CDR1 and CDR2 sequences are SGHNT and YYREEE (reference sequence). This CDR3 reads CASTVRERSRNIQYF. Written as DNA, the CDR3 is TGTGCCAGCACGGTTAGGGAGAGGTCGAGAAACATTCAGTACTTC.

V usage is TRBV7-8 and J usage is TRBJ2-7; 7 nucleotides agree with TRBD1. Germline CDR1 SGHVS, CDR2 FQNEAQ. Trimming removed 3 bases from V and 4 bases from J; junction bases left unmatched: 9. The CDR3 has 15 residues. CDR3 amino acids: CASSLEDRTDYEQYF. CDR3 bases: TGTGCCAGCAGCTTGGAGGACAGGACCGATTACGAGCAGTACTTC.

V usage is TRBV6-5 and J usage is TRBJ1-1, with D maybe TRBD1 (5 bases). This CDR3 is built from 13 residues. Trimming left V 6 bases short and J 4 bases short, with 12 bases between. The germline V gene encodes CDR1 MNHEY and CDR2 SVGAGI. CDR3 loop: CASRTRARTEAFF. The CDR3 region has the DNA TGTGCCAGCAGGACCAGGGCGCGCACTGAAGCTTTCTTT.

The chain uses TRBV2 and TRBJ2-7; D not resolved. This CDR3 has 14 amino acids. The V end was cut by 2 bases, the J end by 2 bases, with 10 bases between. The V gene's germline CDR1 is SNHLY and CDR2 FYNNEI. The CDR3, as DNA: TGTGCCAGCAGTGAATTGGGCGCCGCCTACGAGCAGTACTTC. It is translated as CASSELGAAYEQYF.

The chain uses TRBV9 and TRBJ2-2, with 7 bases aligning to TRBD1. The CDR3 contains 16 residues. Per the germline V gene, CDR1 is SGDLS and CDR2 is YYNGEE. J lost 2 bases, V lost 3 bases, and 7 bases had no gene match. This CDR3 reads CASSARGQPNTGELFF. The CDR3 DNA is TGTGCCAGCAGCGCCCGGGGACAGCCAAACACCGGGGAGCTGTTTTTT.

This rearrangement joins TRBV5-1 to TRBJ2-3; 8 nucleotides line up with TRBD1. Looked up from germline, CDR1 is SGHRS and CDR2 is YFSETQ. Unmatched junction bases numbered 1, after V lost 0 bases and J lost 1 base. The CDR3 has 15 amino acids. The CDR3 loop reads CASSLVGQGTDTQYF. The CDR3 DNA follows: TGCGCCAGCAGCTTGGTGGGACAGGGCACAGATACGCAGTATTTT.

J is TRBJ1-5 and V is TRBV6-5; D is possibly TRBD1 (5 bases). V lost 4 bases and J 4 bases, leaving 14 bases between the germline ends. The germline V gene encodes CDR1 MNHEY and CDR2 SVGAGI. The CDR3 consists of 15 residues. The CDR3 sequence is CASSSSTVLNQPQHF. Here the CDR3 DNA reads TGTGCCAGCAGTTCCTCGACAGTACTAAATCAGCCCCAGCATTTT.

The V call is TRBV24-1, the J call TRBJ1-2, with D perhaps TRBD1 (5 bases). This CDR3 spans 14 amino acids. The V end lost 8 bases, the J end lost 4 bases, and 16 bases lay between the germline ends. Germline CDR1 reads KGHDR; CDR2 reads SFDVKD. Written as DNA, the CDR3 is TGTGCCACCAAGGGGAGGGACGATCTCTATGGCTACACCTTC. Protein: CATKGRDDLYGYTF.

The chain joins TRBV7-6 to TRBJ2-1; D perhaps matches TRBD2 (5 bases). V lost 5 bases and J lost 1, with 15 bases in between. Germline CDR1 is SGHVS and CDR2 is FNYEAQ. The CDR3 loop spans 16 amino acids. The CDR3 loop is CASSPDSGTSYNEQFF. The CDR3 nucleotides are TGTGCCAGCAGCCCCGATTCGGGAACATCCTACAATGAGCAGTTCTTC.

On this clone: Relative to the germline gene, one junction end is altered; a read error may explain this. V is TRBV20-1 and J is TRBJ1-1; D gene ambiguous. The CDR3 extends over 10 amino acids. Germline CDR1 and CDR2: DFQATT and SNEGSKA (reference sequence). The CDR3 spells CSARDTKAFF. The CDR3, as DNA: TGCAGTGCTAGAGACACTAAAGCTTTCTTT.

The rearrangement joins TRBV27 to TRBJ1-5; D might be TRBD1 (6 bases). V was trimmed by 2 bases and J by 0 bases, leaving 8 bases between them. The CDR3 length is 15 residues. Germline lookup yields CDR1 MNHEY and CDR2 SMNVEV (reference sequence). The CDR3 reads CASSLRGFSNQPQHF. In DNA, the CDR3 is TGTGCCAGCAGTTTAAGGGGGTTTAGCAATCAGCCCCAGCATTTT.

This sequence joins TRBV7-3 and TRBJ2-1, with 8 bases aligning to TRBD2. The V gene end was trimmed by 2 bases and the J gene end by 9 bases; junction bases not matched to a gene: 9. Germline CDR1 and CDR2: SGHTA and FQGTGA. The CDR3 runs 15 residues. The CDR3 sequence: CASSLDGGGPIEQFF. DNA of the CDR3: TGTGCCAGCAGCTTAGATGGCGGGGGGCCTATTGAGCAGTTCTTC. Variable domain in full (rest from reference TRBV7-3 and TRBJ2-1): GAGVSQTPSNKVTEKGKYVELRCDPISGHTALYWYRQSLGQGPEFLIYFQGTGAADDSGLPNDRFFAVRPEGSVSTLKIQRTERGDSAVYLCASSLDGGGPIEQFFGPGTRLTVL.